This T cell receptor beta chain was identified in a study of blood T cell repertoires in COVID-19 (TCRdb year 2020). Broadly, across the study: Collaborator samples came from the United States, Italy and Spain and covered acute and convalescent phases of COVID-19. Where HLA class I and class II types were available, the types were taken from metadata supplied by the sample provider, not from assay-based typing. The prospective study material was composed of cDNA or gDNA derived from T cells, B-cell-depleted T cells, or PBMCs. A de-identified subject ID, COVID-19 status, age in years and sex were almost always included in the sample metadata. The repertoires were made available in a free public database intended to serve as a resource for research on the immune response to SARS-CoV-2. Subjects who had been exposed to COVID-19, were actively infected with it, or had recovered from it provided the deeply sampled blood TCRbeta repertoires that made up the dataset. The samples were drawn from the first 160 participants of the ongoing ImmuneRACE study and from 950 to 1,500 subjects provided by 6 global collaborators. Here is what the overall study found, with its caveats: The amount of clinical and demographic metadata varied by source and participant and was provided uncurated.

The immunoSEQ Assay, a bias-controlled multiplex PCR, was used to amplify TCRbeta CDR3 regions from genomic DNA. As for how the authors treated the data: The number of nucleated cells in each sample was estimated by amplification of reference gene primers within the assay. To quantify the absolute abundance of each unique TCRbeta CDR3 rearrangement, sequence reads were collapsed and filtered. For each sample, productive Simpson clonality was calculated by taking the square root of Simpson's diversity index across productive rearrangements. In its TCRdb copy, this immuneACCESS table keeps in-frame sequences only and misses some clones. Where compared with another copy, unresolved V genes explain less than half of these, and the others have no known cause. That table is the source of V, J and clone size, and D and trimming were worked out from the DNA. The sample table records approximately 68,000 clones; 70% to 90% of these occur just once. The ten largest account for roughly 4.4% of the sample.

Collaborating institutions collected whole blood in K2EDTA tubes following their own protocols. For TCRbeta analysis, collaborator samples were shipped as frozen whole blood, as isolated PBMCs, or as DNA extracted from either sample type. Clipping removes 1 base from V and 2 bases from J, with 5 as the unmatched junction base count. From its cysteine to its phenylalanine, the CDR3 spans 17 amino acids. Only the CDR3 portion is preserved as DNA: 51 bases, with reading frame beginning at the first base. CDR1 and CDR2, looked up from the germline V gene (reference sequence), are LNHDA and SQIVND. This clone has only a few counts. No antigen is known for it. Base quality data are lacking; no much larger clone is found one base away.

The rearranged segments are TRBV19 and TRBJ1-5; 10 middle bases align to TRBD1. The sequencing sample was made of peripheral blood. This clonotype was sampled from a man in his fifties with active COVID-19. The CDR3 here reads CASSIGDRGGGNQPQHF. The DNA reads as follows: TGTGCCAGTAGTATAGGGGACAGGGGAGGTGGCAATCAGCCCCAGCATTTT.